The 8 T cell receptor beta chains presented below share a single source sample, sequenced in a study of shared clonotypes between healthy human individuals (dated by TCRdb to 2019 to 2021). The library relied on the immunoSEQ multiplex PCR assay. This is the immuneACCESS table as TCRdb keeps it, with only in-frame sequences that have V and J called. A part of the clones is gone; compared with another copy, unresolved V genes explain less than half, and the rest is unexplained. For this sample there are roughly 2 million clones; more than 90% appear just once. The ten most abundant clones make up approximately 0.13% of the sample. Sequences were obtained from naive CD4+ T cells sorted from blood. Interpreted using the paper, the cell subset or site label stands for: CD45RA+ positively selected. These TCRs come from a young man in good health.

CDR3: CASSYSAGPNTEAFF. The CDR3 DNA follows: TGTGCCAGCAGTTACTCCGCAGGGCCGAACACTGAAGCTTTCTTT. The chain uses TRBV6-5 and TRBJ1-1; D may be TRBD1 (5 bases). Trimming removed 0 bases at V and 1 base at J, with 9 bases between. Germline assignment: CDR1 MNHEY and CDR2 SVGAGI. The CDR3 contains 15 residues.

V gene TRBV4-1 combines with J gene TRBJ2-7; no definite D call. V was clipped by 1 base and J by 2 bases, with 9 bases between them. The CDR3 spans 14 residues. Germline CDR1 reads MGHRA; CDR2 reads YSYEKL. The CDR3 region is CASSQGTYPYEQYF. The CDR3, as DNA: TGCGCCAGCAGCCAAGGGACGTACCCCTACGAGCAGTACTTC.

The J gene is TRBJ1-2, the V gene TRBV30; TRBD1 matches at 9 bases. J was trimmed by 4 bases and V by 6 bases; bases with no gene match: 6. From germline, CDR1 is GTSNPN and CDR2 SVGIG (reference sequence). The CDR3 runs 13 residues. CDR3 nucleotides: TGTGCCTGTAAACAGGGGGCTAGCTATGGCTACACCTTC. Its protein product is CACKQGASYGYTF.

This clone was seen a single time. CDR3 amino acids: CASSSSWGNTKYNEQFF. The CDR3, as DNA: TGTGCCAGCAGCTCCAGTTGGGGAAACACAAAGTACAATGAGCAGTTCTTC. The chain uses TRBV11-3 and TRBJ2-1; D ambiguous. V dropped 4 bases and J dropped 4 bases, with 20 bases sitting between them. Germline CDR1 reads SGHNT; CDR2 reads YENEEA. CDR3 length equals 17 residues.

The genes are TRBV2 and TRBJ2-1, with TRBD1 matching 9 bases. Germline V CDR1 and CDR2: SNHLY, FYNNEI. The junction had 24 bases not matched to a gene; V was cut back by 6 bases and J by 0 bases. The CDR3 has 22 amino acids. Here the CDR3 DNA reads TGTGCCAGCAGGGGATCCGGGACAGGGAGCGACGGGCGGGCATCCTCCTACAATGAGCAGTTCTTC. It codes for CASRGSGTGSDGRASSYNEQFF.

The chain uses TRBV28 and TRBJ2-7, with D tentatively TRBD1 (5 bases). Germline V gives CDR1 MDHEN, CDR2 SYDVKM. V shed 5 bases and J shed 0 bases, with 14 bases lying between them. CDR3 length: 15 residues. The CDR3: CASSPTGLGSYEQYF. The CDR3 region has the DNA TGTGCCAGCAGTCCTACAGGCCTTGGCTCCTACGAGCAGTACTTC.

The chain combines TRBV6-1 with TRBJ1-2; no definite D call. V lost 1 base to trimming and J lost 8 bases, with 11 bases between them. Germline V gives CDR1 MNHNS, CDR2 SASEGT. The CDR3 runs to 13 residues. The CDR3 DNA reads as TGTGCCAGCAGTGAAGGGCAGTCGGTCGGCTACACCTTC. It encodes CASSEGQSVGYTF.

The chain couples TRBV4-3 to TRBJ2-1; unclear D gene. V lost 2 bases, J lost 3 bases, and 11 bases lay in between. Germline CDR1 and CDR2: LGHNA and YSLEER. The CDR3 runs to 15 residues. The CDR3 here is CASSQRGFSYNEQFF. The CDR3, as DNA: TGCGCCAGCAGCCAACGTGGTTTTAGCTACAATGAGCAGTTCTTC.